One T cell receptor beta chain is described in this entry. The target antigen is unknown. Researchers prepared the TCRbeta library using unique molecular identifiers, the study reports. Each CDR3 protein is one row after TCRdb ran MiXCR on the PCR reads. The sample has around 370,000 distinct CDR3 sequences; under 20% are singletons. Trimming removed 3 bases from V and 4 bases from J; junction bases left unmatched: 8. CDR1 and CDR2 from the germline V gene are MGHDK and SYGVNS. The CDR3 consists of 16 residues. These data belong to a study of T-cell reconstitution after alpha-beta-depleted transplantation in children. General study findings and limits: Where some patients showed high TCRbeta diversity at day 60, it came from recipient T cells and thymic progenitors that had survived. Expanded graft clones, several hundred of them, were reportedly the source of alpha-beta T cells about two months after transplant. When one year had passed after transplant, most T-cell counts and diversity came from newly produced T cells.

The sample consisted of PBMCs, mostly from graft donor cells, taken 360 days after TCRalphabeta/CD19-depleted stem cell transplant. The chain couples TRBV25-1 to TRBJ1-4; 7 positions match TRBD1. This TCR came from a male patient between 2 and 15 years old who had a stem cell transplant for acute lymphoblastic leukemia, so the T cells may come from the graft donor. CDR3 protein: CASSEWQGVINEKLFF. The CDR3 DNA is TGTGCCAGCAGTGAGTGGCAGGGGGTGATTAATGAAAAACTGTTTTTT.